These T cell receptor beta chains were read from a single sample in a study of identical twins. MiXCR, run by TCRdb on the 5' RACE reads, gives a single entry per CDR3 protein. The table includes around 510,000 distinct CDR3 sequences, 14% detected once. These data are also associated with another study on yellow fever vaccine responses in identical twins.

The sample consisted of CD4+ T cells sorted from blood. These receptor sequences come from a woman aged 18 to 35 in good health. Both conserved end residues are part of each CDR3. D genes are given only for firm matches. Expanded clones are given a class, and other clones once, few, many or no size at all.

V	D	J	size	DNA	CDR3
TRBV4-2	-	TRBJ2-2	-	TGTGCCAGCAGCCAAGTAAATGGGCAGAACACCGGGGAGCTGTTTTTT	CASSQVNGQNTGELFF
TRBV12-3/TRBV12-4	TRBD1	TRBJ2-7	-	TGTGCCAGCAGTTTGGGATTTGGACAGGGGGGATACGAGCAGTACTTC	CASSLGFGQGGYEQYF
TRBV5-1	-	TRBJ2-2	few	TGCGCCAGCAGCTTGGGTCCCGGGACGAACACCGGGGAGCTGTTTTTT	CASSLGPGTNTGELFF
TRBV20-1	TRBD2	TRBJ2-7	-	TGCAGTGCTAAATTAGCGGGGGAGCTTGGCTACGAGCAGTACTTC	CSAKLAGELGYEQYF
TRBV5-6	TRBD1	TRBJ1-1	-	TGTGCCAGCAGCTTGGGGGGGGACAGCGGAGTAGCTTTCTTT	CASSLGGDSGVAFF
TRBV4-2	TRBD1	TRBJ2-3	-	TGTGCCAGCAGCCAAACCGGGACAGGGGGCACAGATACGCAGTATTTT	CASSQTGTGGTDTQYF
TRBV12-3/TRBV12-4	TRBD1	TRBJ2-1	-	TGTGCCAGCATGATGACAGGGGGATTGGTTAATGAGCAGTTCTTC	CASMMTGGLVNEQFF
TRBV4-1	-	TRBJ2-2	-	TGCGCCAGCAGCCAAGATCGGTCGGCAGGGAGGATTAGGCCGGGTACCGGGGAGCTGTTTTTT	CASSQDRSAGRIRPGTGELFF
TRBV29-1	-	TRBJ1-3	many	TGCAGCGCCATAGACAGTCGCTCTGGAAACACCATATATTTT	CSAIDSRSGNTIYF
TRBV7-8	TRBD2	TRBJ2-1	once	TGTGCCAGCAGCTTAGGGGCTAGCGGGATCCACAATGAGCAGTTCTTC	CASSLGASGIHNEQFF
TRBV7-2	-	TRBJ2-1	few	TGTGCCAGCAGCTTCGACTCCCGTATGGATGAGCAGTTCTTC	CASSFDSRMDEQFF
TRBV5-1	-	TRBJ2-1	-	TGCGCCAGCAGCCCTCCAGCGAGCTCCTACAATGAGCAGTTCTTC	CASSPPASSYNEQFF
TRBV11-3	-	TRBJ2-1	many	TGTGCCAGCAGCGAGGAGGGGGCTTCCTACAATGAGCAGTTCTTC	CASSEEGASYNEQFF
TRBV4-3	-	TRBJ2-1	-	TGCGCCAGCAGCCGGGGGGGGCAGGAATTTTTAAATGAGCAGTTCTTC	CASSRGGQEFLNEQFF
TRBV5-1	TRBD1	TRBJ2-7	few	TGCGCCAGCAGCTTGTCAGGGACAGGCCGCTCCTACGAGCAGTACTTC	CASSLSGTGRSYEQYF
TRBV7-2	-	TRBJ2-3	-	TGTGCCAGCAGCTTAGATGGGGGGCGGGGAGATACGCAGTATTTT	CASSLDGGRGDTQYF
TRBV14	-	TRBJ2-1	-	TGTGCCAGCAGCCGGGGCGGGACCTCCTACAATGAGCAGTTCTTC	CASSRGGTSYNEQFF
TRBV2	-	TRBJ2-2	-	TGTGCCAGCGGTCTCTCGGGCAGCCTCACCGGGGAGCTGTTTTTT	CASGLSGSLTGELFF
TRBV5-4	-	TRBJ1-4	few	TGTGCCAGCAGCTTGGAGGGATCCTCAACTAATGAAAAACTGTTTTTT	CASSLEGSSTNEKLFF
TRBV7-9	TRBD1	TRBJ2-4	few	TGTGCCAGCAGCCAACGGGTTCGGGACAGGGAAAACATTCAGTACTTC	CASSQRVRDRENIQYF
TRBV28	-	TRBJ2-1	few	TGTGCCAGCAGTTTGATCGGACTGAACAATGAGCAGTTCTTC	CASSLIGLNNEQFF
TRBV3-1	-	TRBJ2-7	few	TGTGCCAGCAGCCAACTCAGCGGAAGCTACGAGCAGTACTTC	CASSQLSGSYEQYF
TRBV12-3/TRBV12-4	-	TRBJ2-3	many	TGTGCCAGCGGTCAGTCCACAGATACGCAGTATTTT	CASGQSTDTQYF
TRBV7-9	-	TRBJ2-3	-	TGTGCCAGCAGCTTAATTGCCTTGCATACGCAGTATTTT	CASSLIALHTQYF
TRBV11-2	-	TRBJ2-5	many	TGTGCCAGCAGCTTAGGTTGGGAGACCCAGTACTTC	CASSLGWETQYF
TRBV20-1	-	TRBJ1-5	many	TGCAGTGCTAGAGACCCCGGTTTGGGCCTAAAGCCCCAGCATTTT	CSARDPGLGLKPQHF
TRBV21-1	-	TRBJ2-7	-	TGTGCCAGCAGCAAAGGCCAGGGACAGGCTCGCTACGAGCAGTACTTC	CASSKGQGQARYEQYF
TRBV20-1	-	TRBJ2-3	many	TGCAGTGCTAGACGGGGGGCGGGCACAGATACGCAGTATTTT	CSARRGAGTDTQYF
TRBV28	TRBD2	TRBJ2-3	-	TGTGCCAGCAGGCACCTGGGACTAGCGGGAGCCACAGATACGCAGTATTTT	CASRHLGLAGATDTQYF
TRBV10-3	-	TRBJ2-1	few	TGTGCCATCAGTGAAAGAATGGGCAGGGGAGTAAATGAGCAGTTCTTC	CAISERMGRGVNEQFF
TRBV25-1	TRBD1	TRBJ1-2	few	TGTGCCAGCAGTGAAACAGGGGTCCTTAACTATGGCTACACCTTC	CASSETGVLNYGYTF
TRBV20-1	TRBD2	TRBJ2-1	-	TGCAGTGCTAGCCCCCCTTTTACGGGAGGGCCTATTAATGAGCAGTTCTTC	CSASPPFTGGPINEQFF
TRBV7-8	-	TRBJ2-5	many	TGTGCCAGCAGCTTAGAGAGGGGTGAGAGGACCCAGTACTTC	CASSLERGERTQYF
TRBV28	TRBD1	TRBJ1-5	-	TGTGCCAGCAGCCAAGGACCGGGACAGGGCTACAATCAGCCCCAGCATTTT	CASSQGPGQGYNQPQHF
TRBV20-1	TRBD2	TRBJ2-7	few	TGCAGTGCTAGTCCCGGGACTAGCGGGGGCGACTACGAGCAGTACTTC	CSASPGTSGGDYEQYF
TRBV29-1	-	TRBJ2-3	many	TGCAGCGTTGACCGGGATAAAGTTGATACGCAGTATTTT	CSVDRDKVDTQYF
TRBV9	-	TRBJ2-7	few	TGTGCCAGCAGCGTAGCTATGTGGGGAGGTGCCGGCGAGCAGTACTTC	CASSVAMWGGAGEQYF
TRBV4-1	-	TRBJ2-2	many	TGCGCCAGCAGCCGGACGGACCCGGTCACCGGGGAGCTGTTTTTT	CASSRTDPVTGELFF
TRBV6-1	TRBD2	TRBJ2-1	few	TGTGCCACCCAACTAGCGGGTGGGTCGGGTGAGCAGTTCTTC	CATQLAGGSGEQFF
TRBV28	TRBD1	TRBJ1-5	few	TGTGCCAGCAGTTTAGGCGGGACAGGGGGATTGAATCAGCCCCAGCATTTT	CASSLGGTGGLNQPQHF
TRBV7-2	TRBD1	TRBJ2-7	many	TGTGCCAGCAGCTTGGACAGGGGATCCGAGCAGTACTTC	CASSLDRGSEQYF
TRBV11-2	-	TRBJ2-7	few	TGTGCCAGCAGCACAGGACTCAGAGGGGGTAGCGAGCAGTACTTC	CASSTGLRGGSEQYF
TRBV7-9	TRBD1	TRBJ1-2	few	TGTGCCAGCAGTTACGAGCAGGGGGCGCGGGGCTACACCTTC	CASSYEQGARGYTF
TRBV4-3	-	TRBJ2-3	-	TGCGCCAGCAGCCCTGGGGGGAATAAAGGCACAGATACGCAGTATTTT	CASSPGGNKGTDTQYF
TRBV30	TRBD1	TRBJ1-6	-	TGTGCCTGGACAGGGGGCAATTCACCCCTCCACTTT	CAWTGGNSPLHF
TRBV2	TRBD1	TRBJ2-2	few	TGTGCCAGCGGGCAGGGGGCTGGTGGCGGGGAGCTGTTTTTT	CASGQGAGGGELFF
TRBV10-3	TRBD2	TRBJ2-1	few	TGTGCCATCAGTTCGGGGGGACCAAACGAGGAGCAGTTCTTC	CAISSGGPNEEQFF
TRBV5-1	TRBD2	TRBJ2-1	-	TGCGCCAGCAGCGGGGGACTAGCGGAACGGGGCTACGATGAGCAGTTCTTC	CASSGGLAERGYDEQFF